The 27 T cell receptor beta chains below all came from one sample that was sequenced in a study of T cell repertoires in cytomegalovirus infection (dated by TCRdb to about 2019). The sequencing machine was an Illumina HiSeq 1500. The public reads were reanalyzed by TCRdb: fastp trimming at Q25, MiXCR alignment, in-frame beta chains only. Identical CDR3 protein sequences are pooled into one entry, listed with their most common genes and DNA. This sample holds hundreds of thousands of distinct CDR3 sequences; 20% to 25% were observed only once. Roughly 8% of the sample goes to the ten largest clones. The specimen sequenced was CD8+ T cells from PBMCs. The receptors stem from a human donor in good health (CMV status not recorded). Some clones in this sample may be carry-over from other donors' samples.

This clonotype appeared a few times. The CDR3 here is CSVADRVYGYTF. The CDR3 bases are TGCAGCGTTGCGGACAGGGTCTATGGCTACACCTTC. The rearrangement uses TRBV29-1 and TRBJ1-2; 8 bases agree with TRBD1. From germline, CDR1 is SQVTM and CDR2 ANQGSEA. The CDR3 loop spans 12 amino acids. V dropped 4 bases and J dropped 4; count of bases not matched to a gene: 2.

This chain joins TRBV29-1 and TRBJ2-1, with D tentatively TRBD1 (6 bases). Germline CDR1 and CDR2: SQVTM and ANQGSEA. The CDR3 loop spans 14 amino acids. V shed 0 bases and J shed 8 bases, with 14 bases lying between them. For the CDR3, the DNA is TGCAGCGTTGAAGAAGATTCGAAGGGGGATGAGCAGTTCTTC. This encodes CSVEEDSKGDEQFF.

The CDR3 reads CASSPGKGEAFF. The CDR3 DNA reads as TGTGCCAGCAGCCCCGGGAAGGGCGAAGCTTTCTTT. The chain joins TRBV7-9 to TRBJ1-1; no reliable D call. The germline V gene encodes CDR1 SEHNR and CDR2 FQNEAQ (reference sequence). The CDR3 loop spans 12 amino acids. V dropped 5 bases and J dropped 8 bases, with 12 bases sitting between them.

This sequence joins TRBV28 and TRBJ2-3; TRBD1 agrees at 8 bases. CDR1 and CDR2 (germline): MDHEN, SYDVKM. V gave up 4 bases and J gave up 2 bases; unmatched junction bases: 2. The CDR3 loop spans 14 amino acids. The chain's CDR3 is CASSSDRATDTQYF. CDR3 bases: TGTGCCAGCAGTTCGGACAGGGCCACAGATACGCAGTATTTT.

The V gene is TRBV19, the J gene TRBJ2-1; tentative D call: TRBD1 (6 bases). This CDR3 spans 15 amino acids. The ends were cut back, 6 bases at V and 1 base at J, with 13 bases in the middle. Germline V gene sequence: CDR1 LNHDA, CDR2 SQIVND (reference sequence). The DNA for the CDR3 is TGTGCCAGTAGCACAGGGTTGTATTCCTACAATGAGCAGTTCTTC. The encoded protein is CASSTGLYSYNEQFF.

The V call is TRBV20-1, the J call TRBJ2-7; unclear D gene. Per germline, CDR1 DFQATT and CDR2 SNEGSKA (reference sequence). This CDR3 comprises 13 residues. V was pared by 1 base and J by 3 bases, with 10 bases between. The CDR3 DNA is TGCAGTGCTAGAGTGGCAGATTACTACGAGCAGTACGTC. Translation: CSARVADYYEQYV.

This clonotype was seen at least ten times. The gene calls are TRBV7-2 and TRBJ2-5; D is undetermined. Germline CDR1 and CDR2: SGHTA and FQGNSA. The CDR3 sequence is 16 residues long. The V end was cut by 2 bases, the J end by 1 base, with 14 bases between. CDR3: CASSLKANSFQETQYF. The CDR3 DNA reads TGTGCCAGCAGCTTAAAGGCCAACAGCTTCCAAGAGACCCAGTACTTC.

Worth noting for this clonotype: One end of the junction fails to match germline, which may point to a read error. This chain joins TRBV2 and TRBJ1-6; TRBD1 agrees at 8 bases. CDR1 and CDR2 (germline): SNHLY, FYNNEI. The CDR3 covers 17 residues. Here the CDR3 DNA reads TGTGCCACCAGTAATTATTTCCGACAGGGGTCGAATTCACCCCTCCACTTT. This sequence encodes CATSNYFRQGSNSPLHF.

This clonotype was recorded a few times. V and J are TRBV2 and TRBJ2-1; D possibly corresponds to TRBD1 (5 bases). With 2 bases removed from V and 0 bases from J, the gap between germline ends came to 11 bases. There are 16 residues in the CDR3. Germline V lookup: CDR1 SNHLY, CDR2 FYNNEI. CDR3 sequence (DNA): TGTGCCAGCAGTGAAACCTCCAGGGCCTCCTACAATGAGCAGTTCTTC. This sequence encodes CASSETSRASYNEQFF.

The chain couples TRBV4-2 to TRBJ1-2; TRBD1 is a possible D gene (5 bases). The germline CDR1 and CDR2 sequences are LGHNA and YNFKEQ. CDR3 length: 18 amino acids. The V end was cut by 1 base, the J end by 0 bases, with 18 bases between. CDR3 DNA sequence: TGTGCCAGCAGCCAAGGATCGACAGAAGCGGGAGCTAACTATGGCTACACCTTC. Its protein product is CASSQGSTEAGANYGYTF.

This clonotype was observed a few times. The V and J genes are TRBV19 and TRBJ1-1; weak D call: TRBD1 (5 bases). Trimming took 9 bases from V and 0 from J, leaving 11 bases between them. Per germline, CDR1 LNHDA and CDR2 SQIVND (reference sequence). This CDR3 contains 13 residues. Written as DNA, the CDR3 is TGTGCCAGCGCCTGGGGGTTGAACACTGAAGCTTTCTTT. Translating gives CASAWGLNTEAFF.

The chain is built from TRBV28 and TRBJ1-1; D gene ambiguous. V lost 3 bases, J lost 1 base, and 12 bases lay in between. CDR1 is MDHEN and CDR2 is SYDVKM in the germline V gene. The length of the CDR3 is 15 residues. The CDR3 DNA reads TGTGCCAGCAGTTTCGCCTTTGACAAGAACACTGAAGCTTTCTTT. Its translation: CASSFAFDKNTEAFF.

The sample holds a few counts of this clonotype. The chain has TRBV6-5 and TRBJ2-1; 9 bases are shared with TRBD2. The CDR3 consists of 15 residues. Trimming at V came to 2 bases and at J to 5 bases, leaving 4 bases not matched to a gene. Looked up from germline, CDR1 is MNHEY and CDR2 is SVGAGI. The CDR3 is CASSYELAGHNEQFF. The CDR3, as DNA: TGTGCCAGCAGTTACGAACTAGCGGGCCACAATGAGCAGTTCTTC.

The V gene is TRBV10-3, the J gene TRBJ1-1; the D gene is possibly TRBD1 (6 bases). The ends were cut back, 6 bases at V and 5 bases at J, with 10 bases in the middle. The CDR3 runs to 12 residues. Looked up from germline, CDR1 is ENHRY and CDR2 is SYGVKD. CDR3 residues: CAIRVDSTEAFF. The CDR3 DNA reads as TGTGCCATCAGAGTGGACAGTACTGAAGCTTTCTTT.

At least ten counts were recorded for this clonotype. This sequence joins TRBV14 and TRBJ2-7, with 7 positions matching TRBD1. The CDR3 totals 13 residues. Per germline, CDR1 SGHDN and CDR2 FVKESK. V was pared by 3 bases and J by 6 bases, with 5 bases of the junction left unmatched. The CDR3 reads CASSQYRDSEQYV. The CDR3 DNA reads TGTGCCAGCAGCCAGTACCGGGACAGCGAGCAGTACGTC.

This clonotype was observed many times. The genes are TRBV7-6 and TRBJ2-1; 10 bases are a match to TRBD2. This CDR3 comprises 17 residues. CDR1 and CDR2 from the germline V gene are SGHVS and FNYEAQ. The V gene end was trimmed by 4 bases and the J gene end by 7 bases; junction bases not matched to a gene: 13. The CDR3 sequence is CASSSKRGGLAANEQFF. CDR3 in DNA: TGTGCCAGCAGCTCAAAGCGGGGGGGTCTGGCGGCGAATGAGCAGTTCTTC.

This clonotype was found a few times. The rearrangement joins TRBV14 to TRBJ1-1; 11 positions agree with TRBD1. The CDR3 runs to 17 residues. Looked up from germline, CDR1 is SGHDN and CDR2 is FVKESK. Trimming at V came to 3 bases and at J to 6 bases, leaving 12 bases not matched to a gene. CDR3 nucleotides: TGTGCCAGCAGCCAGAGAGGACAGGGGGCGTTGTGGTCTGAAGCTTTCTTT. Amino acids: CASSQRGQGALWSEAFF. The complete variable domain, with remaining parts taken from reference TRBV14 and TRBJ1-1, reads EAGVTQFPSHSVIEKGQTVTLRCDPISGHDNLYWYRRVMGKEIKFLLHFVKESKQDESGMPNNRFLAERTGGTYSTLKVQPAELEDSGVYFCASSQRGQGALWSEAFFGQGTRLTVV.

There are a few counts of this clonotype. A read error may account for a junction end that differs from germline. This chain connects TRBV27 to TRBJ1-2, with D tentatively TRBD1 (6 bases). The CDR3 runs 14 residues. Germline CDR1 is MNHEY and CDR2 is SMNVEV (reference sequence). This chain's CDR3 is CANSLSRGEGGYTF. CDR3 bases: TGTGCCAACAGTTTATCGAGGGGGGAGGGTGGCTACACCTTC.

There are many counts of this clonotype. The chain employs TRBV20-1 and TRBJ2-5; D perhaps matches TRBD2 (6 bases). The CDR3 spans 13 residues. V lost 2 bases and J 5 bases, leaving 12 bases between the germline ends. In germline, CDR1 is DFQATT, CDR2 SNEGSKA (reference sequence). CDR3 in DNA: TGCAGTGCTAGATCCCTAGCGTTGGAGACCCAGTACTTC. The encoded protein is CSARSLALETQYF.

In this sample, this clonotype turned up a few times. The genes are TRBV7-9 and TRBJ1-2; 7 bases line up with TRBD1. CDR3 length equals 16 residues. Germline assignment: CDR1 SEHNR and CDR2 FQNEAQ (reference sequence). V shed 4 bases, J shed 4 bases, and the junction held 12 bases outside the gene matches. CDR3 region: CASSSSRQGGLYGYTF. The CDR3 DNA is TGTGCCAGCAGCTCCTCTCGACAGGGAGGTCTCTATGGCTACACCTTC.

This clonotype occurred a few times. The chain couples TRBV6-5 to TRBJ2-7; D is unresolved. V gave up 6 bases and J gave up 3 bases, with 15 bases separating them. The V gene's germline CDR1 is MNHEY and CDR2 SVGAGI. This CDR3 has 14 amino acids. For the CDR3, the DNA is TGTGCCAGCAGCCCCCTTGATAGTAACTACGAGCAGTACTTC. Its protein is CASSPLDSNYEQYF.

This clonotype was seen at least ten times. J is TRBJ2-2 and V is TRBV7-2, with 14 bases that match TRBD2. Per germline, CDR1 SGHTA and CDR2 FQGNSA. The V segment lost 1 base and the J segment 5 bases; nucleotides outside the gene matches: 6. The CDR3 contains 18 residues. As DNA, the CDR3 is TGTGCCAGCAGCTTAGGACTAGCGGGGGGGTATCGTACCGGGGAGCTGTTTTTT. It is translated as CASSLGLAGGYRTGELFF.

At least ten counts were recorded for this clonotype. This sequence joins TRBV28 and TRBJ1-2; the match to TRBD1 covers 10 bases. J lost 3 bases, V lost 3 bases, and 13 bases had no gene match. There are 18 residues in the CDR3. Germline V CDR1 and CDR2: MDHEN, SYDVKM. The CDR3 sequence is CASSFYPRRQGAYYGYTF. The CDR3 nucleotides read TGTGCCAGCAGTTTTTACCCACGTCGACAGGGGGCTTACTATGGCTACACCTTC.

Points on this clonotype: At one of its ends the junction is not consistent with the germline gene, which may arise from a read error. V gene TRBV20-1 combines with J gene TRBJ2-1; TRBD1 matches 9 bases. This CDR3 comprises 16 residues. CDR1 and CDR2 from the germline V gene are DFQATT and SNEGSKA (reference sequence). CDR3 loop: CSVREPGQGFYNEQFF. In DNA, the CDR3 is TGCAGTGTTAGAGAGCCGGGACAGGGTTTCTACAATGAGCAGTTCTTC.

At least ten counts were recorded for this clonotype. V usage is TRBV7-2 and J usage is TRBJ2-1; D is perhaps TRBD1 (5 bases). This CDR3 contains 13 residues. Germline loops: CDR1 SGHTA, CDR2 FQGNSA. V was clipped by 5 bases and J by 3 bases, with 8 bases between them. This CDR3 is CASSPDNYNEQFF. The DNA for the CDR3 is TGTGCCAGCAGCCCGGACAACTACAATGAGCAGTTCTTC.

The rearrangement uses TRBV12-3 or TRBV12-4 and TRBJ1-2; D is perhaps TRBD1 (6 bases). Trimming cost V 7 bases and J 4 bases, with 16 bases left between them. The CDR3 length is 14 residues. CDR3 region: CASTINPDSYGYTF. The CDR3 nucleotides are TGTGCCAGCACGATCAACCCGGACAGCTATGGCTACACCTTC.

In this sample, this clonotype turned up many times. The rearrangement joins TRBV5-4 to TRBJ2-1; D call uncertain. The CDR3 length is 15 residues. In germline, CDR1 is SGHNT, CDR2 YYREEE (reference sequence). Trimming took 5 bases from V and 0 from J, leaving 12 bases between them. The CDR3 here is CASSFSSSSYNEQFF. CDR3 nucleotide sequence: TGTGCCAGCAGTTTTAGCAGTAGCTCCTACAATGAGCAGTTCTTC.